This is a list of T cell receptor beta chains from one sample in a study of cytotoxic CD8 clonotypes in ibrutinib-treated CLL. Sequencing was performed with immunoSEQ multiplex PCR; in TCRdb, only in-frame clones are kept and a portion is missing. The sample lists 150,000 to 250,000 clones, over 60% seen once, with roughly an eighth in the top ten. Sequencing used PBMCs, obtained after 24 months of ibrutinib treatment. Source of these receptors: a human donor with chronic lymphocytic leukemia. Both conserved end residues are part of each CDR3. D genes are given only for firm matches. Size is stated for part of the rows, as once, few or many counts, or as a class when the clone is expanded.

clone size: few
V gene: TRBV5-4
D gene: .
J gene: TRBJ2-3
CDR3 DNA: TGTGCCAGCAGCTTGCCCGGGAGCACAGATACGCAGTATTTT
CDR3 protein: CASSLPGSTDTQYF

clone size: .
V gene: TRBV21-1
D gene: .
J gene: TRBJ2-1
CDR3 DNA: TGTGCCAACACATTTGGGACAGGGGGTGCTGAGCAGTTCTTC
CDR3 protein: CANTFGTGGAEQFF

clone size: .
V gene: TRBV10-3
D gene: .
J gene: TRBJ2-7
CDR3 DNA: TGTGCCATCAAGGGTGGAGAGCGGAGCTCCTACGAGCAGTACTTC
CDR3 protein: CAIKGGERSSYEQYF

clone size: .
V gene: TRBV18
D gene: TRBD1
J gene: TRBJ2-6
CDR3 DNA: TGTGCCAGCTCACATCAACAGGGGGCAACTGGGGCCAACGTCCTGACTTTC
CDR3 protein: CASSHQQGATGANVLTF

clone size: .
V gene: TRBV30
D gene: .
J gene: TRBJ1-2
CDR3 DNA: TGTGCCTGGAGGGACCGCCCCCCTTATGGCTACACCTTC
CDR3 protein: CAWRDRPPYGYTF

clone size: .
V gene: TRBV30
D gene: .
J gene: TRBJ2-7
CDR3 DNA: TGTGCCTGGAGGTCCAGGGCGGGGATCGAGCAGTACTTC
CDR3 protein: CAWRSRAGIEQYF

clone size: .
V gene: TRBV11-2
D gene: TRBD2
J gene: TRBJ2-1
CDR3 DNA: TGTGCCAGCAGCTCCGGGACTAGCGGATACAATGAGCAGTTCTTC
CDR3 protein: CASSSGTSGYNEQFF

clone size: .
V gene: TRBV19
D gene: TRBD2
J gene: TRBJ2-7
CDR3 DNA: TGTGCCAGTAGCGCTCGGGCGGGACTAGCGGGAGTTTCGTACGAGCAGTACTTC
CDR3 protein: CASSARAGLAGVSYEQYF

clone size: .
V gene: TRBV5-6
D gene: TRBD2
J gene: TRBJ2-1
CDR3 DNA: TGTGCCAGCAGCTGGACTAGCGGGACCCCCTACAATGAGCAGTTCTTC
CDR3 protein: CASSWTSGTPYNEQFF

clone size: .
V gene: TRBV6-6
D gene: TRBD1
J gene: TRBJ2-7
CDR3 DNA: TGTGCCAGCAGTTCCGTGGGACAGCAAAACTACGAGCAGTACTTC
CDR3 protein: CASSSVGQQNYEQYF

clone size: .
V gene: TRBV6-5
D gene: TRBD2
J gene: TRBJ2-7
CDR3 DNA: TGTGCCAGCACTTGGCTAGCGGGAGGGCCGCGCGAGCAGTACTTC
CDR3 protein: CASTWLAGGPREQYF

clone size: .
V gene: TRBV25-1
D gene: .
J gene: TRBJ1-1
CDR3 DNA: TGTGCCAGCAGGCCTCTCGGAGCGGGTGAAGCTTTCTTT
CDR3 protein: CASRPLGAGEAFF

clone size: .
V gene: TRBV4-1
D gene: TRBD1
J gene: TRBJ1-2
CDR3 DNA: TGCGCCAGCAGCCAAGGACCAGGGGGGTTATATGGCTACACCTTC
CDR3 protein: CASSQGPGGLYGYTF

clone size: .
V gene: TRBV7-6
D gene: .
J gene: TRBJ1-2
CDR3 DNA: TGTGCCAGCAGCTTAGGAGGGGGTTTGGGCTCTGGCTACACCTTC
CDR3 protein: CASSLGGGLGSGYTF

clone size: few
V gene: TRBV30
D gene: .
J gene: TRBJ1-2
CDR3 DNA: TGTGCCTGGAACAAGGGGGTCTATGGCTACACCTTC
CDR3 protein: CAWNKGVYGYTF

clone size: .
V gene: TRBV15
D gene: .
J gene: TRBJ2-3
CDR3 DNA: TGTGCCACCTCGAGGAGGGGGCCGGTAGATACGCAGTATTTT
CDR3 protein: CATSRRGPVDTQYF

clone size: .
V gene: TRBV11-3
D gene: .
J gene: TRBJ2-1
CDR3 DNA: TGTGCCAGCAGCTTTGACCAGAGCTCCTACAATGAGCAGTTCTTC
CDR3 protein: CASSFDQSSYNEQFF

clone size: .
V gene: TRBV28
D gene: .
J gene: TRBJ1-2
CDR3 DNA: TGTGCCAGCAGCAGACTCGGGGACAATTCTAACTATGGCTACACCTTC
CDR3 protein: CASSRLGDNSNYGYTF

clone size: .
V gene: TRBV9
D gene: .
J gene: TRBJ2-3
CDR3 DNA: TGTGCCAGCAGCGTTGGGATCCAGAAGAGGCTTGGGGGACGGAACACAGATACGCAGTATTTT
CDR3 protein: CASSVGIQKRLGGRNTDTQYF

clone size: .
V gene: TRBV7-9
D gene: .
J gene: TRBJ2-1
CDR3 DNA: TGTGCCAGCACACAAAACGGGATGTACAATGAGCAGTTCTTC
CDR3 protein: CASTQNGMYNEQFF

clone size: .
V gene: TRBV30
D gene: TRBD2
J gene: TRBJ2-1
CDR3 DNA: TGTGCCTGGAGTGTAGGGTTAGCGGGGGGCAATGAGCAGTTCTTC
CDR3 protein: CAWSVGLAGGNEQFF

clone size: .
V gene: TRBV7-3
D gene: .
J gene: TRBJ2-5
CDR3 DNA: TGTGCCAGCAGCTCCCAGTACCAAGAGACCCAGTACTTC
CDR3 protein: CASSSQYQETQYF

clone size: few
V gene: TRBV18
D gene: .
J gene: TRBJ1-5
CDR3 DNA: TGTGCCAGCTCACCACTGAATCAGCCCCAGCATTTT
CDR3 protein: CASSPLNQPQHF

clone size: .
V gene: TRBV5-1
D gene: .
J gene: TRBJ2-6
CDR3 DNA: TGCGCCACCCAGAGGGGGACTGGGGCCAACGTCCTGACTTTC
CDR3 protein: CATQRGTGANVLTF

clone size: once
V gene: TRBV9
D gene: .
J gene: TRBJ1-2
CDR3 DNA: TGTGCCAGCAGCCCCCGGGAGGCCTATGGCTACACCTTC
CDR3 protein: CASSPREAYGYTF

clone size: few
V gene: TRBV5-1
D gene: .
J gene: TRBJ1-1
CDR3 DNA: TGCGCCAGCAGCTTGGGAGGGCAGAACACTGAAGCTTTCTTT
CDR3 protein: CASSLGGQNTEAFF

clone size: .
V gene: TRBV6-4
D gene: .
J gene: TRBJ2-1
CDR3 DNA: TGTGCCAGCAGTGCCAATCGGGTCGGGGCCTACAATGAGCAGTTCTTC
CDR3 protein: CASSANRVGAYNEQFF

clone size: .
V gene: TRBV15
D gene: .
J gene: TRBJ2-3
CDR3 DNA: TGTGCCACCAGCCGAGCTTCTCTAGCAGCCATCACAGATACGCAGTATTTT
CDR3 protein: CATSRASLAAITDTQYF

clone size: .
V gene: TRBV28
D gene: .
J gene: TRBJ2-7
CDR3 DNA: TGTGCCAGCAGTTTACGGCCCTACGAGCAGTACTTC
CDR3 protein: CASSLRPYEQYF

clone size: .
V gene: TRBV9
D gene: TRBD1
J gene: TRBJ2-7
CDR3 DNA: TGTGCCAGCAGCGCCCGAGGACAGGGGGCGATCGGCGAGCAGTACTTC
CDR3 protein: CASSARGQGAIGEQYF

clone size: .
V gene: TRBV5-1
D gene: .
J gene: TRBJ1-1
CDR3 DNA: TGCGCCAGCAGCTGGAGTCTTCGGGGGCAAATGAACACTGAAGCTTTCTTT
CDR3 protein: CASSWSLRGQMNTEAFF